The 27 T cell receptor beta chains reported below all come from one sample, sequenced in a study of blood T cell repertoires in COVID-19. The method was immunoSEQ multiplex PCR; TCRdb's version includes in-frame clones alone and lacks a portion of them. The data contain more than 95,000 clones, 90% of them seen just once; the ten biggest clones take up approximately 1.9%. Material: peripheral blood. The receptors shown here come from a human donor with active COVID-19. The donor label of this sample is uncertain.

The count of this clone is one. The chain combines TRBV4-3 with TRBJ2-2; D possibly corresponds to TRBD1 (6 bases). This CDR3 is built from 15 residues. Germline loops: CDR1 LGHNA, CDR2 YSLEER. Trimming shortened V by 4 bases and J by 2 bases, and 11 bases separated the two germline ends. CDR3 residues: CASSPGQPNTGELFF. Written as DNA, the CDR3 is TGCGCCAGCAGCCCTGGACAGCCTAACACCGGGGAGCTGTTTTTT.

The rearrangement uses TRBV6-4 and TRBJ1-2; TRBD1 matches 9 bases. The trim removed 3 bases at V and 2 bases at J, leaving 4 bases unmatched. The CDR3 has 15 amino acids. Germline CDR1 and CDR2: MRHNA and SNTAGT. DNA of the CDR3: TGTGCCAGCAGTGAAGGGACAGGGATCAACTATGGCTACACCTTC. The encoded protein is CASSEGTGINYGYTF.

This clone is a singleton in its sample. The chain has TRBV24-1 and TRBJ1-1; 8 bases match TRBD1. This CDR3 comprises 16 residues. V shed 8 bases and J 1 base; nucleotides not matched to a gene: 11. Germline values: CDR1 KGHDR, CDR2 SFDVKD. The CDR3 DNA follows: TGTGCCACCAACCGACAGGGGAAGAATTCGAACACTGAAGCTTTCTTT. It yields the protein CATNRQGKNSNTEAFF.

This sequence joins TRBV3-1 (or the pseudogene TRBV3-2) and TRBJ2-1, with D possibly matching TRBD2 (5 bases). The V end lost 1 base, the J end lost 16 bases, and 17 bases lay between the germline ends. The CDR3 runs 13 residues. Germline assignment: CDR1 LGHDT and CDR2 YNNKEL (reference sequence). The CDR3 spells CASSQAGRRLIFF. The DNA for the CDR3 is TGTGCCAGCAGCCAAGCTGGTAGGCGACTAATCTTCTTC.

The chain recombines TRBV5-8 with TRBJ2-5; the D gene is possibly TRBD1 (6 bases). This CDR3 has 17 residues. CDR1 SGHTS and CDR2 YDEGEE come from the germline V gene. The V end was cut by 0 bases, the J end by 5 bases, with 20 bases between. CDR3 nucleotides: TGTGCCAGCAGCTTGGGGATACAGGGCGAGGGTTTCGAGACCCAGTACTTC. Translated: CASSLGIQGEGFETQYF.

The rearrangement links TRBV2 to TRBJ2-3; TRBD1 is a possible D gene (6 bases). Germline values: CDR1 SNHLY, CDR2 FYNNEI. V dropped 4 bases and J dropped 6 bases, with 8 bases sitting between them. The CDR3 runs 12 residues. For the CDR3, the DNA is TGTGCCAGCAGTGTTACAGGGGATACGCAGTATTTT. It is translated as CASSVTGDTQYF.

As regards this clone: One end of the junction varies from germline; a read error may be responsible. The J gene is TRBJ2-1, the V gene TRBV7-7, with TRBD1 matching over 7 bases. CDR1 SSHAT and CDR2 FNYEAQ come from the germline V gene (reference sequence). The CDR3 has 12 amino acids. The CDR3 loop reads CASSLVQGEQFF. CDR3 bases: TGTGCTAGCAGCTTAGTACAGGGGGAGCAGTTCTTC.

This clone was seen once. V is TRBV7-9 and J is TRBJ1-3; D is unresolved. V lost 1 base and J 3 bases, leaving 13 bases between the germline ends. The CDR3 totals 16 residues. Per the germline V gene, CDR1 is SEHNR and CDR2 is FQNEAQ (reference sequence). For the CDR3, the DNA is TGTGCCAGCAGCTTAGGCGGGGAATTTCTTGGAAACACCATATATTTT. Translating it yields CASSLGGEFLGNTIYF.

The table lists this clone with a count of one. The chain couples TRBV7-8 to TRBJ1-5, with 9 bases identical to TRBD1. This CDR3 has 16 residues. Germline V gives CDR1 SGHVS, CDR2 FQNEAQ. The trim removed 4 bases at V and 0 bases at J, leaving 4 bases unmatched. CDR3 coding DNA: TGTGCCAGCAGCTCCCGGACAGGGGTTAGCAATCAGCCCCAGCATTTT. Translation: CASSSRTGVSNQPQHF.

The chain couples TRBV28 to TRBJ1-2, with D maybe TRBD1 (5 bases). The germline V and J ends were trimmed by 7 bases and 3 bases, with 12 bases remaining between them. CDR3 length: 13 amino acids. From germline, CDR1 is MDHEN and CDR2 SYDVKM. CDR3 nucleotide sequence: TGTGCCAGCATTTCCGGGGGGGACTATGGCTACACCTTC. Translating gives CASISGGDYGYTF.

The chain carries TRBV20-1 and TRBJ2-7; possibly TRBD2 for D (7 bases). Germline lookup yields CDR1 DFQATT and CDR2 SNEGSKA (reference sequence). Trimming shortened V by 3 bases and J by 4 bases, and 13 bases separated the two germline ends. The CDR3 runs 13 residues. The CDR3 DNA is TGCAGTGCTAGTACGGGGGGCCCTTACGAGCAGTACTTC. It codes for CSASTGGPYEQYF.

The chain has TRBV28 and TRBJ1-6; 10 bases are a match to TRBD1. Looked up from germline, CDR1 is MDHEN and CDR2 is SYDVKM. This CDR3 is 16 amino acids long. With 3 bases clipped from V and 9 bases from J, the junction kept 8 bases outside the gene matches. The CDR3, as DNA: TGTGCCAGCAGTTTTTTGGGACAGGGGCGGGTTTCACCCCTCCACTTT. Its translation: CASSFLGQGRVSPLHF.

The rearrangement links TRBV21-1 to TRBJ1-2; the D call in the table, TRBD1, was not verified against the DNA. TRBV21-1 is a pseudogene segment. The CDR3 has 16 amino acids. The CDR3 sequence: CASSKGRDREEGGYTF. CDR3 coding DNA: TGTGCCAGCAGCAAAGGTCGGGACAGGGAAGAAGGTGGCTACACCTTC.

This chain joins TRBV6-2 or TRBV6-3 and TRBJ2-5, with D possibly matching TRBD1 (5 bases). CDR1 MNHEY and CDR2 SVGEGT come from the germline V gene. Between the trimmed V and J ends, which lost 2 bases and 1 base, there was a span of 17 bases. This CDR3 has 17 residues. This CDR3 is CASSYRAPAGPQETQYF. The CDR3 bases are TGTGCCAGCAGTTACCGGGCCCCGGCAGGGCCCCAAGAGACCCAGTACTTC.

The chain uses TRBV4-1 and TRBJ2-1; 7 nucleotides align to TRBD1. Germline V lookup: CDR1 MGHRA, CDR2 YSYEKL. With V trimmed by 0 bases and J by 7 bases, 9 bases remained unmatched. The CDR3 is 16 residues long. The CDR3 is CASSQDYDKGANEQFF. For the CDR3, the DNA is TGCGCCAGCAGCCAAGATTACGATAAGGGGGCGAATGAGCAGTTCTTC.

In its sample, this clone was seen once. The chain employs TRBV11-2 and TRBJ2-7; 7 bases are shared with TRBD2. With 0 bases clipped from V and 3 bases from J, the junction kept 2 bases outside the gene matches. The CDR3 length is 14 residues. Germline CDR1 SGHAT, CDR2 FQNNGV. Here the CDR3 reads CASSLDASGYEQYF. The CDR3 coding sequence is TGTGCCAGCAGCTTAGATGCTAGCGGCTACGAGCAGTACTTC.

The gene calls are TRBV9 and TRBJ2-4; unclear D gene. The CDR3 sequence is 20 residues long. V was clipped by 0 bases and J by 2 bases, with 24 bases between them. Germline CDR1 SGDLS, CDR2 YYNGEE. CDR3 in DNA: TGTGCCAGCAGCGTAGGGAAACCGCCCCGGTCACTACGCACCAAAAACATTCAGTACTTC. Its translation: CASSVGKPPRSLRTKNIQYF.

V and J are TRBV4-3 and TRBJ1-3; D unresolved. CDR1 is LGHNA, CDR2 YSLEER, per germline. The CDR3 extends over 16 amino acids. Trimming left V 0 bases short and J 0 bases short, with 9 bases between. CDR3 nucleotide sequence: TGCGCCAGCAGCCAAGATTATGACTCCTCTGGAAACACCATATATTTT. Translating gives CASSQDYDSSGNTIYF.

This clone showed up just once. This chain joins TRBV7-6 and TRBJ1-1; D not certain. The germline V and J ends were trimmed by 6 bases and 1 base, with 9 bases remaining between them. The CDR3 totals 13 residues. Germline CDR1 SGHVS, CDR2 FNYEAQ. For the CDR3, the DNA is TGTGCCAGCAGTAAACGGGGGAACACTGAAGCTTTCTTT. It translates to CASSKRGNTEAFF.

The chain employs TRBV7-3 and TRBJ2-2, with 9 positions matching TRBD1. The germline gives CDR1 SGHTA, CDR2 FQGTGA. This CDR3 has 14 residues. The V gene end was trimmed by 4 bases and the J gene end by 7 bases; junction bases not matched to a gene: 4. CDR3 in DNA: TGTGCCAGCAGCTCACAGGGGGCTGGCGGGGAGCTGTTTTTT. Amino acid sequence: CASSSQGAGGELFF.

CDR3 coding DNA: TGCGCCAGCAGCCTAGGTCCAGGGGAATGGCCTTACAATGAGCAGTTCTTC. Amino acids: CASSLGPGEWPYNEQFF. J is TRBJ2-1 and V is TRBV5-1, with a tentative D call TRBD1 (6 bases). CDR3 length: 17 amino acids. The germline V gene has CDR1 SGHRS and CDR2 YFSETQ. Trimming stripped 4 bases from V and 4 bases from J, with 21 bases between.

For this clone: Mismatch with germline at one junction end may stem from a read error. The chain couples TRBV5-4 to TRBJ2-3, with D possibly matching TRBD2 (5 bases). CDR1 is SGHNT and CDR2 is YYREEE in the germline V gene (reference sequence). This CDR3 is built from 11 residues. The chain's CDR3 is CASSFRDRQYF. The CDR3 DNA is TGTGCCAGCAGCTTTCGGGATAGGCAGTATTTT.

This clone came up once. This chain joins TRBV7-9 and TRBJ1-2; possible D gene TRBD1, 5 bases. The CDR3 loop spans 14 amino acids. CDR1 is SEHNR and CDR2 is FQNEAQ in the germline V gene (reference sequence). V was clipped by 3 bases and J by 4 bases, with 12 bases between them. CDR3 loop: CASSFSNRLYGYTF. In DNA, the CDR3 is TGTGCCAGCAGCTTTTCGAACAGGCTCTATGGCTACACCTTC. The variable domain in full, completed from reference TRBV7-9 and TRBJ1-2, reads DTGVSQNPRHKITKRGQNVTFRCDPISEHNRLYWYRQTLGQGPEFLTYFQNEAQLEKSRLLSDRFSAERPKGSFSTLEIQRTEQGDSAMYLCASSFSNRLYGYTFGSGTRLTVV.

The chain joins TRBV2 to TRBJ2-3, with D possibly being TRBD2 (6 bases). The CDR3 consists of 10 residues. CDR1 SNHLY and CDR2 FYNNEI come from the germline V gene. The V end lost 10 bases, the J end lost 10 bases, and 12 bases lay between the germline ends. CDR3 coding DNA: TGTGCCACGACTAGGGTTGCGCAGTATTTT. It yields the protein CATTRVAQYF.

The V call is TRBV7-2, the J call TRBJ2-5; D is unresolved. CDR1 is SGHTA, CDR2 FQGNSA, per germline. V gave up 0 bases and J gave up 2 bases, with 16 bases separating them. CDR3 size: 17 residues. CDR3 DNA: TGTGCCAGCAGCTTAGCTGGCCCGAGACTTCCTCAAGAGACCCAGTACTTC. Its translation: CASSLAGPRLPQETQYF.

The chain joins TRBV7-2 to TRBJ2-5; D gene unclear. Germline loops: CDR1 SGHTA, CDR2 FQGNSA. Deletions cut 5 bases from V and 5 bases from J, with 12 bases between. The CDR3 consists of 13 residues. The DNA for the CDR3 is TGTGCCAGCAGCCGCCCCGGGTCGGAGACCCAGTACTTC. Its protein product is CASSRPGSETQYF.

The chain uses TRBV6-5 and TRBJ1-2; 8 bases line up with TRBD1. J was trimmed by 2 bases and V by 8 bases; bases with no gene match: 7. The CDR3 has 14 residues. Germline CDR1 and CDR2: MNHEY and SVGAGI. The CDR3 region is CASAIQGANYGYTF. The DNA of the CDR3 is TGTGCCAGCGCGATTCAGGGGGCAAACTATGGCTACACCTTC.